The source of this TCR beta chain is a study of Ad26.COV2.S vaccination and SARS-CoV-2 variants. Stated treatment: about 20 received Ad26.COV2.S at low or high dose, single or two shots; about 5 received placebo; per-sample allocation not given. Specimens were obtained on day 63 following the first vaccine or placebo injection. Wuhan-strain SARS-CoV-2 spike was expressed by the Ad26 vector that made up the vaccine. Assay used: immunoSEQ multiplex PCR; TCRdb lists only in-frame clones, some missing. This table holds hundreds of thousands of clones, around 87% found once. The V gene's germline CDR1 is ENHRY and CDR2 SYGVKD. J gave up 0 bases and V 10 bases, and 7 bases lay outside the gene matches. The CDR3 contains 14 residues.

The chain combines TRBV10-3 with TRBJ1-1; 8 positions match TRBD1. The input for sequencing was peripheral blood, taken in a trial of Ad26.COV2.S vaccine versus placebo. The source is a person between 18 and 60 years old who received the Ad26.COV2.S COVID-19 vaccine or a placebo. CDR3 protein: CATQGASVNTEAFF. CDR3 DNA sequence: TGTGCCACTCAGGGGGCTAGCGTGAACACTGAAGCTTTCTTT.